The present T cell receptor beta chain was sequenced within a study of chemoradiotherapy in HPV16-positive cancers. Study results and caveats: In HPV16-positive patients, HPV-responsive T-cell expansion tracked better recurrence-free survival.

Of note for this clone: No antigen is known for it.

Data came from immunoSEQ multiplex PCR; TCRdb stores just in-frame clones and leaves some out. The sample carries roughly 14,000 clones, around 90% recorded once. Repertoires were sampled repeatedly during chemoradiotherapy. Germline V gene data show CDR1 as SGHRS and CDR2 as YFSETQ. Trimming shortened V by 2 bases and J by 5 bases, and 19 bases separated the two germline ends. This CDR3 spans 16 amino acids. Sequences were derived from blood, sampled from a patient who underwent chemoradiotherapy. The source of this sequence is a human donor with HPV-associated anogenital cancer. The V and J genes are TRBV5-1 and TRBJ1-1, with D maybe TRBD1 (6 bases). CDR3 DNA sequence: TGCGCCAGCAGCTTTACCGTGGGGGAAAGGGGGACTGAAGCTTTCTTT. It translates to CASSFTVGERGTEAFF.